This TCR beta chain was recorded in a study of T cells after posttransplantation cyclophosphamide. Cells defined as naive were viable CD3+CD4+ or CD3+CD8+ and CCR7+CD45RA+CD45RO-CD95-CD27+CD28+. With regard to this clone: Its specificity is unknown.

TCRdb's table, derived via immunoSEQ multiplex PCR, lists solely in-frame clones and lacks some. The repertoire includes about 31,000 clones, under 95% of them detected once, and 0.24% sits in the top ten. Between the trimmed V and J ends, which lost 1 base and 4 bases, there was a span of 13 bases. Per the germline V gene, CDR1 is MNHNS and CDR2 is SASEGT. The CDR3 covers 16 residues. General study results and limits: Later post-transplant blood repertoires were often dominated by donor CD8+ memory clones.

The chain has TRBV6-1 and TRBJ1-4; the D is unclear. The clonotype originates from a woman aged 60 to 75 in good health, CMV-negative, and a related stem cell transplant donor. Sequencing was done on a sample of naive CD4+ T cells sorted from PBMCs. CDR3 nucleotide sequence: TGTGCCAGCAGTGAAGTTAATTTAGCCCTTAATGAAAAACTGTTTTTT. Translated, it gives CASSEVNLALNEKLFF.